This is a list of T cell receptor beta chains from one sample in a study of T cells in Graves' hyperthyroidism and ophthalmopathy. From the multiplex PCR reads, TCRdb called clonotypes with MiXCR, one entry per CDR3 protein. The sample has roughly 800,000 distinct CDR3 sequences, over 35% seen once. The specimen was blood. Receptors originate from a man younger than 35 with Graves' hyperthyroidism. CDR3s include the opening cysteine and the closing phenylalanine or tryptophan. The order of the fields is clone size, V gene, J gene, D gene, CDR3 protein, CDR3 DNA. D genes are given only for firm matches. The size entry is marked missing in some rows and otherwise reads once, few, many or a size class.

clone_size: -; v_call: TRBV7-8; j_call: TRBJ1-2; d_call: -; cdr3_aa: CASSQDRTDPRGYTF; cdr3_nt: TGTGCCAGCAGCCAAGATAGGACGGACCCCAGGGGCTACACCTTC
clone_size: -; v_call: TRBV10-3; j_call: TRBJ1-5; d_call: TRBD1; cdr3_aa: CASRDEGQRNQPQHF; cdr3_nt: TGTGCCAGCAGAGACGAGGGACAGAGAAATCAGCCCCAGCATTTT
clone_size: few; v_call: TRBV20-1; j_call: TRBJ1-4; d_call: -; cdr3_aa: CSASGWAEKLFF; cdr3_nt: TGCAGTGCGAGTGGGTGGGCTGAAAAACTGTTTTTT
clone_size: -; v_call: TRBV5-1; j_call: TRBJ2-5; d_call: TRBD1; cdr3_aa: CASSFRGSQETQYF; cdr3_nt: TGCGCCAGCAGCTTCAGGGGGAGCCAAGAGACCCAGTACTTC
clone_size: -; v_call: TRBV29-1; j_call: TRBJ2-5; d_call: TRBD2; cdr3_aa: CSFASGGQETQYF; cdr3_nt: TGCAGCTTTGCTAGCGGGGGTCAAGAGACCCAGTACTTC
clone_size: -; v_call: TRBV6-6; j_call: TRBJ1-1; d_call: -; cdr3_aa: CASSPHMNTEAFF; cdr3_nt: TGTGCCAGCAGCCCTCATATGAACACTGAAGCTTTCTTT
clone_size: -; v_call: TRBV20-1; j_call: TRBJ2-5; d_call: -; cdr3_aa: CSGREIFRQETQYF; cdr3_nt: TGCAGCGGCCGGGAGATCTTTCGACAAGAGACCCAGTACTTC
clone_size: -; v_call: TRBV6-5; j_call: TRBJ1-6; d_call: -; cdr3_aa: CASSQGTGGYNSPLHF; cdr3_nt: TGTGCCAGCAGTCAGGGAACGGGTGGCTATAATTCACCCCTCCACTTT
clone_size: many; v_call: TRBV2; j_call: TRBJ2-5; d_call: -; cdr3_aa: CASSESWRETQYF; cdr3_nt: TGTGCCAGCAGTGAGTCGTGGAGAGAGACCCAGTACTTC
clone_size: -; v_call: TRBV28; j_call: TRBJ2-5; d_call: TRBD2; cdr3_aa: CASNGLREGPVQETQYF; cdr3_nt: TGTGCCAGCAACGGCTTGCGGGAGGGGCCGGTCCAAGAGACCCAGTACTTC
clone_size: few; v_call: TRBV20-1; j_call: TRBJ2-7; d_call: -; cdr3_aa: CSARDSFSGEQYF; cdr3_nt: TGCAGTGCTAGAGATAGTTTCTCGGGGGAGCAGTACTTC
clone_size: few; v_call: TRBV5-5; j_call: TRBJ1-1; d_call: -; cdr3_aa: CASSLVEGEAFF; cdr3_nt: TGTGCCAGCAGCTTGGTAGAGGGAGAAGCTTTCTTT
clone_size: few; v_call: TRBV5-1; j_call: TRBJ2-7; d_call: -; cdr3_aa: CATSSLGSYEQYF; cdr3_nt: TGCGCCACCTCGAGCCTGGGCTCCTACGAGCAGTACTTC
clone_size: few; v_call: TRBV2; j_call: TRBJ1-5; d_call: -; cdr3_aa: CASSGEEYSNQPQHF; cdr3_nt: TGTGCCAGCAGCGGAGAAGAGTATAGCAATCAGCCCCAGCATTTT
clone_size: many; v_call: TRBV5-1; j_call: TRBJ1-4; d_call: -; cdr3_aa: CASRDNNEKLFF; cdr3_nt: TGCGCCAGCAGGGACAATAATGAAAAACTGTTTTTT
clone_size: -; v_call: TRBV6-5; j_call: TRBJ1-4; d_call: -; cdr3_aa: CASSYAPGIHEKLFF; cdr3_nt: TGTGCCAGCAGTTACGCCCCCGGGATTCATGAAAAACTGTTTTTT
clone_size: few; v_call: TRBV7-3; j_call: TRBJ1-1; d_call: -; cdr3_aa: CASSSFQGTEAFF; cdr3_nt: TGTGCCAGCAGCTCTTTTCAGGGCACTGAAGCTTTCTTT
clone_size: few; v_call: TRBV11-2; j_call: TRBJ1-1; d_call: -; cdr3_aa: CASRGTALMNTEAFF; cdr3_nt: TGTGCCAGCAGAGGGACGGCCCTGATGAACACTGAAGCTTTCTTT
clone_size: -; v_call: TRBV12-3/TRBV12-4; j_call: TRBJ1-5; d_call: TRBD1; cdr3_aa: CASRSGTGLNQPQHF; cdr3_nt: TGTGCCAGCAGAAGCGGGACAGGCCTAAATCAGCCCCAGCATTTT
clone_size: -; v_call: TRBV19; j_call: TRBJ1-1; d_call: -; cdr3_aa: CASTRGGADEAFF; cdr3_nt: TGTGCCAGTACCAGAGGGGGGGCGGATGAAGCTTTCTTT
clone_size: many; v_call: TRBV14; j_call: TRBJ1-4; d_call: TRBD1; cdr3_aa: CASSKGQGVLGKLFF; cdr3_nt: TGTGCCAGCAGCAAGGGACAGGGAGTCTTGGGAAAACTGTTTTTT
clone_size: many; v_call: TRBV29-1; j_call: TRBJ1-2; d_call: TRBD1; cdr3_aa: CSVDGDGGTVYGYTF; cdr3_nt: TGCAGCGTTGATGGAGATGGGGGGACAGTCTATGGCTACACCTTC